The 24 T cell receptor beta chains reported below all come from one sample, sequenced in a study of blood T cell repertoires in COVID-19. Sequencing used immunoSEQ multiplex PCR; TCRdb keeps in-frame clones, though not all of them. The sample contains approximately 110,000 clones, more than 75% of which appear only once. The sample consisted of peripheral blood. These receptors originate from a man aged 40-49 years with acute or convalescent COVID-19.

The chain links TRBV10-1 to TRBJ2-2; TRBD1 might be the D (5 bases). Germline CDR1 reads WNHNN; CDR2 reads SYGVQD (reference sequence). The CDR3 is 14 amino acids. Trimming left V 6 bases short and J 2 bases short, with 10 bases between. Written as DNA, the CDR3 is TGCGCCAGCAGAACCGGACATAACACCGGGGAGCTGTTTTTT. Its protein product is CASRTGHNTGELFF.

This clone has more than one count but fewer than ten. This chain's CDR3 is CAWSGGKAFF. The CDR3 DNA reads as TGTGCCTGGAGCGGAGGGAAAGCTTTCTTT. V is TRBV30 and J is TRBJ1-1; no firm D call. V was clipped by 3 bases and J by 9 bases, with 8 bases between them. Germline V gene data show CDR1 as GTSNPN and CDR2 as SVGIG (reference sequence). The CDR3 spans 10 residues.

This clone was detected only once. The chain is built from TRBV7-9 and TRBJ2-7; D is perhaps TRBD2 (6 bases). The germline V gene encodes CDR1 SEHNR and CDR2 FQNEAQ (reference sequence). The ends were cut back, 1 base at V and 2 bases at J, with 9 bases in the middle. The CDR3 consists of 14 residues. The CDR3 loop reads CASSLDGTPYEQYF. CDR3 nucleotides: TGTGCCAGCAGCTTAGATGGGACTCCCTACGAGCAGTACTTC. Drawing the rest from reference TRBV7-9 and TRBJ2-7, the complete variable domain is DTGVSQNPRHKITKRGQNVTFRCDPISEHNRLYWYRQTLGQGPEFLTYFQNEAQLEKSRLLSDRFSAERPKGSFSTLEIQRTEQGDSAMYLCASSLDGTPYEQYFGPGTRLTVT.

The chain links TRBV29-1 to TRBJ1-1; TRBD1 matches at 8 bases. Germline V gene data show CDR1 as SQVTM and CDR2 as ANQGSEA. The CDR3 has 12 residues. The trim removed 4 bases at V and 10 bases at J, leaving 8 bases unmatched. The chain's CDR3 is CSVAGQGVRAFF. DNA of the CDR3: TGCAGCGTTGCTGGACAGGGCGTGAGAGCTTTCTTT.

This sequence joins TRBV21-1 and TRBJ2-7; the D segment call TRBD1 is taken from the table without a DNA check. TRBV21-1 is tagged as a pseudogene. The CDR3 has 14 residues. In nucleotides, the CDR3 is TGTGCCAGCAGCAAACCGCCAGGGGAGTACGAGCAGTACTTC. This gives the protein CASSKPPGEYEQYF.

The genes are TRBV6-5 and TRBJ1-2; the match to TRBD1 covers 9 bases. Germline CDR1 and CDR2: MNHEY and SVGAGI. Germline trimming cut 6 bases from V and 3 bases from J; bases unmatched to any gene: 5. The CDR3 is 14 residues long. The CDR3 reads CASSRTGEYYGYTF. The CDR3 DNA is TGTGCCAGCAGCCGGACAGGGGAATACTATGGCTACACCTTC.

The CDR3 loop is CASSQDAGDRNGYTF. CDR3 coding DNA: TGTGCCAGCAGCCAAGACGCAGGTGACCGAAATGGCTACACCTTC. This chain connects TRBV4-2 to TRBJ1-2; D remains ambiguous. V lost 0 bases and J lost 6, with 14 bases in between. The CDR3 sequence is 15 residues long. Germline loops: CDR1 LGHNA, CDR2 YNFKEQ.

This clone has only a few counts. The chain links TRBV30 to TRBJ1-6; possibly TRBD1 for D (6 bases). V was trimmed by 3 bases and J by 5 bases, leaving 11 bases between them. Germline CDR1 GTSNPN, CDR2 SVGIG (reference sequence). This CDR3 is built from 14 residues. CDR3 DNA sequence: TGTGCCTGGAGGATTGGGACAAATAATTCACCCCTCCACTTT. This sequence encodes CAWRIGTNNSPLHF.

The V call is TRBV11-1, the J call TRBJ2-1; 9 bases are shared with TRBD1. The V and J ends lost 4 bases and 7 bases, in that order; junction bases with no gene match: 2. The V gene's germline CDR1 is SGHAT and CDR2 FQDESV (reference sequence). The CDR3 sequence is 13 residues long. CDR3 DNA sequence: TGTGCCAGCAGCTCCGGGACAGGGAATGAGCAGTTCTTC. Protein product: CASSSGTGNEQFF.

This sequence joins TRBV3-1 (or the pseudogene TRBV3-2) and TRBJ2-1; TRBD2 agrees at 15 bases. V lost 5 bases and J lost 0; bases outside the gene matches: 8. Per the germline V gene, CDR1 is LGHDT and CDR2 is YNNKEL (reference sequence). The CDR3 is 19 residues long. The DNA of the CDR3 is TGTGCCAGCAGCATGGGACTAGCGGGAGGAAACCCCTCCTACAATGAGCAGTTCTTC. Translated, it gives CASSMGLAGGNPSYNEQFF.

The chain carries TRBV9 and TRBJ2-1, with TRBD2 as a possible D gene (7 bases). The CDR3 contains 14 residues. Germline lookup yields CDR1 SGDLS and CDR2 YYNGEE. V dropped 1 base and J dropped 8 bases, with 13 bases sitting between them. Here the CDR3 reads CASSVRPGGDEQFF. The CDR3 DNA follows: TGTGCCAGCAGCGTAAGGCCGGGGGGCGATGAGCAGTTCTTC.

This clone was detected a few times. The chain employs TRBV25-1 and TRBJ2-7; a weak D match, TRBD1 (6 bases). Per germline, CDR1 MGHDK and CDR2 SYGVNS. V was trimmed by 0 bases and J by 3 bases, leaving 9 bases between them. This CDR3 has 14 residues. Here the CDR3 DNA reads TGTGCCAGCAGTGAATATGGCAGGGGCTACGAGCAGTACTTC. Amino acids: CASSEYGRGYEQYF.

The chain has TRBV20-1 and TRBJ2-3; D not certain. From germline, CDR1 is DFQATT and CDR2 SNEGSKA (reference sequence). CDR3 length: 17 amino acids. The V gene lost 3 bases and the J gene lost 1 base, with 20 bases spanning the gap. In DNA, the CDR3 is TGCAGTGCTAGTTGGTTTTCAGAGAACTATGGCACAGATACGCAGTATTTT. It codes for CSASWFSENYGTDTQYF.

The CDR3 region is CSAQGARDTQYF. The CDR3 bases are TGCAGCGCCCAGGGGGCGCGAGATACGCAGTATTTT. The chain is built from TRBV29-1 and TRBJ2-3; 8 bases are a match to TRBD1. The V segment lost 7 bases and the J segment 5 bases; nucleotides outside the gene matches: 5. Germline V lookup: CDR1 SQVTM, CDR2 ANQGSEA. There are 12 residues in the CDR3.

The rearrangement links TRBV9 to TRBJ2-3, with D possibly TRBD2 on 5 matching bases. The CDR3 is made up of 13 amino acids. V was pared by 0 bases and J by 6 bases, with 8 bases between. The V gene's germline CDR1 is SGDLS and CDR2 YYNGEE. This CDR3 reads CASSVARGDTQYF. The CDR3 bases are TGTGCCAGCAGCGTAGCCAGAGGGGATACGCAGTATTTT.

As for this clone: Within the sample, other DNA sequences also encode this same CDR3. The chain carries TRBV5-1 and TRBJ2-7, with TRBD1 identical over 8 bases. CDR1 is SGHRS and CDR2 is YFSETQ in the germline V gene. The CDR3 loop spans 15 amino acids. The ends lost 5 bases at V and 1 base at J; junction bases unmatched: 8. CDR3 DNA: TGCGCCAGCAGTTCTCGACAGGGGAGTTCCTACGAGCAGTACTTC. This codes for CASSSRQGSSYEQYF. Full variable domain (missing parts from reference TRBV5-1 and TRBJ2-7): KAGVTQTPRYLIKTRGQQVTLSCSPISGHRSVSWYQQTPGQGLQFLFEYFSETQRNKGNFPGRFSGRQFSNSRSEMNVSTLELGDSALYLCASSSRQGSSYEQYFGPGTRLTVT.

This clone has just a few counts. CDR3 region: CASSPGREQYF. The DNA for the CDR3 is TGTGCCAGCTCACCGGGGAGGGAGCAGTACTTC. The chain couples TRBV18 to TRBJ2-7, with D maybe TRBD2 (6 bases). Germline V gene lookup returns CDR1 KGHSH and CDR2 LQKENI. This CDR3 contains 11 residues. Trimming took 3 bases from V and 7 from J, leaving 7 bases between them.

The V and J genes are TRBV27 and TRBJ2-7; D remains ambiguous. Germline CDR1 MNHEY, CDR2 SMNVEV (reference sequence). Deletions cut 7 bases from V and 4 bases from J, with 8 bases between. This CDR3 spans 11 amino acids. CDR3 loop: CASNSGYEQYF. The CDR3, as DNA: TGTGCCAGCAATTCCGGGTACGAGCAGTACTTC.

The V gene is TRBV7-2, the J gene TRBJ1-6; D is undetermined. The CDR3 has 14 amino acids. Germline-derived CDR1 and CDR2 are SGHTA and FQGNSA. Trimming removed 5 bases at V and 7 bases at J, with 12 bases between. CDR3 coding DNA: TGTGCCAGCAGCAGAGCTGGTCGCAATTCACCCCTCCACTTT. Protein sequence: CASSRAGRNSPLHF.

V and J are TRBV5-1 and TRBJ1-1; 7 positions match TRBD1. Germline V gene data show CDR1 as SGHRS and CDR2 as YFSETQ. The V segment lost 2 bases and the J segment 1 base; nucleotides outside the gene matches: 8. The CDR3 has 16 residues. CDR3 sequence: CASSLQGQGWNTEAFF. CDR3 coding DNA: TGCGCCAGCAGCTTACAGGGGCAGGGTTGGAACACTGAAGCTTTCTTT. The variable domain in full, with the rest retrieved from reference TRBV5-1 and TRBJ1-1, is KAGVTQTPRYLIKTRGQQVTLSCSPISGHRSVSWYQQTPGQGLQFLFEYFSETQRNKGNFPGRFSGRQFSNSRSEMNVSTLELGDSALYLCASSLQGQGWNTEAFFGQGTRLTVV.

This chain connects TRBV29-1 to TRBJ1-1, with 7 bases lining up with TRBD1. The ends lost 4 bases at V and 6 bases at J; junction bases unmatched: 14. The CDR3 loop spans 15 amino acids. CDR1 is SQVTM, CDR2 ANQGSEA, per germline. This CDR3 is CSVGGWTGSSPEAFF. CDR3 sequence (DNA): TGCAGCGTTGGTGGGTGGACAGGTTCGTCCCCTGAAGCTTTCTTT. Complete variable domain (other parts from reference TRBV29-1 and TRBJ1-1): SAVISQKPSRDICQRGTSLTIQCQVDSQVTMMFWYRQQPGQSLTLIATANQGSEATYESGFVIDKFPISRPNLTFSTLTVSNMSPEDSSIYLCSVGGWTGSSPEAFFGQGTRLTVV.

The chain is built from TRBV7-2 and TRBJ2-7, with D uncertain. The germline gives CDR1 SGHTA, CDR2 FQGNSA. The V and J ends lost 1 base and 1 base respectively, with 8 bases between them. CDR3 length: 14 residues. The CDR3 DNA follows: TGTGCCAGCAGCTTAGTCCACGGTTCCTACGAGCAGTACTTC. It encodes CASSLVHGSYEQYF.

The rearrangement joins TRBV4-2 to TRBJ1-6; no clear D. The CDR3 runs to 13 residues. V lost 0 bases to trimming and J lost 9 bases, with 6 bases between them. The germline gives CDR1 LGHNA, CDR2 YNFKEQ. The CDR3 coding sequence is TGTGCCAGCAGCCAAGATCGGGGTTCACCCCTCCACTTT. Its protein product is CASSQDRGSPLHF.

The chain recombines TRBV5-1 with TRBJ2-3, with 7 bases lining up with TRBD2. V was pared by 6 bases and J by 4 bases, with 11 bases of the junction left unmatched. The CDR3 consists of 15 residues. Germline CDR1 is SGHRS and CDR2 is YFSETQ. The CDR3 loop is CASTTNRGGSDTQYF. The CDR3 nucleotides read TGCGCCAGCACCACAAACCGCGGGGGATCAGATACGCAGTATTTT.